This TCR beta chain was obtained from a study of cytomegalovirus exposure and HLA in healthy donors. Points on this clone: As yet, its antigen is unknown.

V was pared by 4 bases and J by 9 bases, with 10 bases between. Germline values: CDR1 MNHEY, CDR2 SMNVEV (reference sequence). CDR3 length equals 12 residues. The study ran its PCR with 60 Vbeta and 13 Jbeta primers. Sequencing used immunoSEQ multiplex PCR; TCRdb keeps in-frame clones, though not all of them. The table shows under 200,000 clones, with over 65% occurring only once. Overall study findings and caveats: Follow-up analysis found HLA locus-dependent TCR association rates, highest for DRB1 and lowest for HLA-C. Reportedly, a later analysis found an Asian-associated ancestry cluster had fewer N-insertions than the roughly 700-donor mean. Previous analysis showed most TCR beta V segments were productive about 87% or about 30% of the time.

The chain has TRBV27 and TRBJ1-5, with a weak D call TRBD1 (6 bases). This TCR derives from a woman aged 25 to 39 in good health and CMV-seronegative. Sequenced: PBMCs. The CDR3 DNA follows: TGTGCCAGCAGTTCCGGGGGGCGGCCCCAGCATTTT. Translated, it gives CASSSGGRPQHF.